Each of the 32 T cell receptor beta chains below was sequenced from the same sample in a study of shared T cell receptors in the human thymus. Clones were sequenced by immunoSEQ multiplex PCR, and TCRdb holds only the in-frame ones, with some missing. The top ten hold roughly 0.0089% of the sample, which has some 640,000 clones, around 87% seen once. This sample was also put to use in a study of human thymus T cells.

Sequencing was done on a sample of thymocytes. These receptors came from a boy in the first two years of life with a congenital heart defect.

The chain is built from TRBV7-9 and TRBJ2-3, with 9 bases lining up with TRBD2. CDR1 is SEHNR, CDR2 FQNEAQ, per germline (reference sequence). CDR3 length: 15 amino acids. The junction had 2 bases not matched to a gene; V was cut back by 2 bases and J by 2 bases. The CDR3 loop reads CASSLSGGFTDTQYF. For the CDR3, the DNA is TGTGCCAGCAGCTTAAGCGGGGGGTTCACAGATACGCAGTATTTT. Full variable domain (missing parts from reference TRBV7-9 and TRBJ2-3): DTGVSQNPRHKITKRGQNVTFRCDPISEHNRLYWYRQTLGQGPEFLTYFQNEAQLEKSRLLSDRFSAERPKGSFSTLEIQRTEQGDSAMYLCASSLSGGFTDTQYFGPGTRLTVL.

V gene TRBV6-5 combines with J gene TRBJ1-2; TRBD1 matches at 11 bases. CDR1 is MNHEY, CDR2 SVGAGI, per germline. CDR3 length: 15 residues. V shed 0 bases, J shed 8 bases, and the junction held 5 bases outside the gene matches. This chain's CDR3 is CASSYSDRGLWGYTF. The CDR3 nucleotides read TGTGCCAGCAGTTACTCGGACAGGGGGCTTTGGGGCTACACCTTC.

This clone came up once. The CDR3 here is CASSQDGEDDNEQFF. In nucleotides, the CDR3 is TGCGCCAGCAGCCAAGATGGGGAGGACGACAATGAGCAGTTCTTC. The chain joins TRBV4-3 to TRBJ2-1; D is perhaps TRBD2 (6 bases). Germline V CDR1 and CDR2: LGHNA, YSLEER. This CDR3 spans 15 amino acids. The germline V and J ends were trimmed by 0 bases and 5 bases, with 11 bases remaining between them.

This clone has more than one count but fewer than ten. This rearrangement joins TRBV14 to TRBJ2-7, with 8 bases that match TRBD1. Trimming cost V 0 bases and J 4 bases; bases outside gene matches: 14. Germline V gene sequence: CDR1 SGHDN, CDR2 FVKESK. There are 18 residues in the CDR3. The CDR3 region is CASSQEGTTGALEYEQYF. DNA for the CDR3: TGTGCCAGCAGCCAAGAGGGCACGACAGGGGCTTTAGAGTACGAGCAGTACTTC.

This chain uses TRBV6-1 with TRBJ2-2, with D possibly matching TRBD2 (5 bases). V gave up 2 bases and J gave up 1 base, with 8 bases separating them. The germline V gene has CDR1 MNHNS and CDR2 SASEGT. The CDR3 is 15 residues long. The CDR3 loop is CASSEKRGNTGELFF. The CDR3 coding sequence is TGTGCCAGCAGTGAAAAACGGGGGAACACCGGGGAGCTGTTTTTT.

The chain joins TRBV11-3 to TRBJ2-7; D uncertain. V lost 4 bases, J lost 6 bases, and 13 bases lay in between. Germline-derived CDR1 and CDR2 are SGHNT and YENEEA. The CDR3 contains 13 residues. The DNA of the CDR3 is TGTGCCAGCAGCTCGTCTCTAGTGGGCGAGCAGTACTTC. This encodes CASSSSLVGEQYF.

This clone was counted a single time. Here the CDR3 DNA reads TGCAGTGGACAGTACTATGGCTACACCTTC. Translated: CSGQYYGYTF. The chain uses TRBV20-1 and TRBJ1-2, with D maybe TRBD1 (5 bases). The germline V and J ends were trimmed by 7 bases and 3 bases, with 6 bases remaining between them. The germline V gene encodes CDR1 DFQATT and CDR2 SNEGSKA (reference sequence). CDR3 length: 10 residues.

This clone has a single count. This chain links TRBV11-2 with TRBJ1-1; D uncertain. This CDR3 is 12 amino acids long. The germline gives CDR1 SGHAT, CDR2 FQNNGV. V dropped 4 bases and J dropped 2 bases, with 5 bases sitting between them. Here the CDR3 reads CASSYRNTEAFF. CDR3 nucleotide sequence: TGTGCCAGCAGCTATCGTAACACTGAAGCTTTCTTT.

The chain joins TRBV28 to TRBJ2-4; D gene ambiguous. CDR1 is MDHEN, CDR2 SYDVKM, per germline. The CDR3 consists of 17 residues. V was pared by 3 bases and J by 0 bases, with 15 bases between. The CDR3 loop reads CASSLQANPLAKNIQYF. The CDR3 region has the DNA TGTGCCAGCAGTTTGCAGGCGAACCCGCTAGCCAAAAACATTCAGTACTTC. Looking up the rest from reference TRBV28 and TRBJ2-4 gives the full variable domain: DVKVTQSSRYLVKRTGEKVFLECVQDMDHENMFWYRQDPGLGLRLIYFSYDVKMKEKGDIPEGYSVSREKKERFSLILESASTNQTSMYLCASSLQANPLAKNIQYFGAGTRLSVL.

The chain has TRBV29-1 and TRBJ2-3, with a possible D match to TRBD2 (5 bases). Germline values: CDR1 SQVTM, CDR2 ANQGSEA. CDR3 length equals 14 residues. Trimming took 6 bases from V and 1 from J, leaving 14 bases between them. This CDR3 is CSVHRGLGTDTQYF. The CDR3 nucleotides read TGCAGCGTCCATAGAGGGCTGGGCACAGATACGCAGTATTTT.

The chain has TRBV10-3 and TRBJ2-6, with 7 bases matching TRBD1. Looked up from germline, CDR1 is ENHRY and CDR2 is SYGVKD. The CDR3 contains 19 residues. J was trimmed by 0 bases and V by 4 bases; bases with no gene match: 12. This CDR3 is CAISGMRDSKISGANVLTF. Written as DNA, the CDR3 is TGTGCCATCAGTGGTATGAGGGACAGTAAGATCTCTGGGGCCAACGTCCTGACTTTC.

Details on this clone: Lacking the conserved final phenylalanine or tryptophan, this CDR3 likely reflects a read error. The chain joins TRBV6-5 to TRBJ1-6, with 10 nucleotides matching TRBD1. This CDR3 has 16 amino acids. V was clipped by 0 bases and J by 6 bases; unmatched bases: 2. The germline V gene encodes CDR1 MNHEY and CDR2 SVGAGI. In DNA form, the CDR3 reads TGTGCCAGCAGTTACTCGACAGGGGGCCTTAATTCACCCCTCCACCTT. As protein: CASSYSTGGLNSPLHL.

This chain joins TRBV12-5 and TRBJ1-5; no firm D call. Germline V gene lookup returns CDR1 LGHNT and CDR2 FRNRAP. CDR3 size: 18 residues. Trimming cost V 5 bases and J 1 base, with 21 bases left between them. The CDR3 here is CASGQRFAWELSNQPQHF. CDR3 coding DNA: TGTGCTAGTGGTCAGAGGTTTGCTTGGGAGCTAAGCAATCAGCCCCAGCATTTT.

The chain couples TRBV6-1 to TRBJ1-5, with D unresolved. The CDR3 is made up of 14 amino acids. V dropped 9 bases and J dropped 0 bases, with 12 bases sitting between them. Germline values: CDR1 MNHNS, CDR2 SASEGT. CDR3 coding DNA: TGTGCCAGTCGAGGGTCCTATAGCAATCAGCCCCAGCATTTT. This encodes CASRGSYSNQPQHF.

This rearrangement joins TRBV28 to TRBJ2-3; perhaps TRBD1 as D (6 bases). The germline V gene has CDR1 MDHEN and CDR2 SYDVKM. V was cut by 10 bases and J by 2 bases, with 10 bases left in between. CDR3 length equals 12 residues. The CDR3 spells CATEGVTDTQYF. CDR3 in DNA: TGTGCCACAGAGGGGGTCACAGATACGCAGTATTTT.

This chain connects TRBV4-1 to TRBJ1-2; D gene ambiguous. Looked up from germline, CDR1 is MGHRA and CDR2 is YSYEKL. Trimming shortened V by 3 bases and J by 4 bases, and 18 bases separated the two germline ends. There are 16 residues in the CDR3. The CDR3 loop is CASSHSLSGDIYGYTF. The DNA for the CDR3 is TGCGCCAGCAGCCACTCCTTGTCCGGGGATATCTATGGCTACACCTTC.

The rearrangement uses TRBV7-9 and TRBJ1-1, with 9 bases that match TRBD1. V was clipped by 5 bases and J by 6 bases; unmatched bases: 10. CDR3 length: 15 amino acids. CDR1 is SEHNR and CDR2 is FQNEAQ in the germline V gene (reference sequence). CDR3 coding DNA: TGTGCCAGCAGCACCCGGGACAGGGATAACGCTGAAGCTTTCTTT. Its translation is CASSTRDRDNAEAFF.

This sequence joins TRBV29-1 and TRBJ2-7, with TRBD1 matching over 9 bases. CDR3 size: 12 residues. V dropped 4 bases and J dropped 5; count of bases not matched to a gene: 3. Germline-derived CDR1 and CDR2 are SQVTM and ANQGSEA. This chain's CDR3 is CSVGDRDHEQYF. In nucleotides, the CDR3 is TGCAGCGTTGGGGACAGGGACCACGAGCAGTACTTC.

The chain links TRBV2 to TRBJ1-1; tentatively, D is TRBD1 (5 bases). CDR1 SNHLY and CDR2 FYNNEI come from the germline V gene. Deletions cut 4 bases from V and 1 base from J, with 7 bases between. The length of the CDR3 is 13 residues. The CDR3 spells CASSGGANTEAFF. DNA of the CDR3: TGTGCCAGCAGTGGCGGGGCGAACACTGAAGCTTTCTTT.

CDR3 DNA sequence: TGTGCCAGTAGTACGAGTACAGTCACCTTTCCGATGAACACTGAAGCTTTCTTT. This codes for CASSTSTVTFPMNTEAFF. The chain uses TRBV19 and TRBJ1-1; D is unclear. The CDR3 is made up of 18 amino acids. The germline V gene encodes CDR1 LNHDA and CDR2 SQIVND (reference sequence). V lost 4 bases and J lost 0, with 21 bases in between.

The chain links TRBV12-5 to TRBJ2-2; tentatively, D is TRBD1 (6 bases). The CDR3 extends over 15 amino acids. Germline values: CDR1 LGHNT, CDR2 FRNRAP. Trimming left V 4 bases short and J 1 base short, with 10 bases between. The CDR3 nucleotides read TGTGCTAGTGGTTCGGACAGATTGAACACCGGGGAGCTGTTTTTT. The encoded protein is CASGSDRLNTGELFF.

The chain couples TRBV11-3 to TRBJ2-7; a weak D match, TRBD1 (5 bases). V lost 5 bases, J lost 0 bases, and 14 bases lay in between. The CDR3 sequence is 15 residues long. Per germline, CDR1 SGHNT and CDR2 YENEEA. The DNA of the CDR3 is TGTGCCAGCAGCCCTAAGGGGTCCCCCTCCTACGAGCAGTACTTC. This sequence encodes CASSPKGSPSYEQYF. The variable domain in full, completed from reference TRBV11-3 and TRBJ2-7, reads EAGVVQSPRYKIIEKKQPVAFWCNPISGHNTLYWYLQNLGQGPELLIRYENEEAVDDSQLPKDRFSAERLKGVDSTLKIQPAELGDSAVYLCASSPKGSPSYEQYFGPGTRLTVT.

This chain uses TRBV29-1 with TRBJ1-1; 12 bases fit TRBD1. The trim removed 6 bases at V and 3 bases at J, leaving 11 bases unmatched. CDR1 is SQVTM and CDR2 is ANQGSEA in the germline V gene. The CDR3 length is 16 residues. CDR3 bases: TGCAGCGTGCGGGACAGGGGGCTCCAGTGGTACACTGAAGCTTTCTTT. Amino acid sequence: CSVRDRGLQWYTEAFF.

CDR3 nucleotides: TGTGCCTGCCGTGGGAGGACCCCCTCCTACAATGAGCAGTTCTTC. It yields the protein CACRGRTPSYNEQFF. The chain carries TRBV30 and TRBJ2-1; the D gene is possibly TRBD2 (6 bases). Germline V CDR1 and CDR2: GTSNPN, SVGIG (reference sequence). V lost 6 bases to trimming and J lost 0 bases, with 15 bases between them. The CDR3 spans 15 residues.

This chain links TRBV28 with TRBJ2-2, with D possibly TRBD2 on 5 matching bases. CDR1 MDHEN and CDR2 SYDVKM come from the germline V gene. The CDR3 sequence is 13 residues long. V lost 11 bases and J lost 3, with 13 bases in between. This chain's CDR3 is CAHRGRDTGELFF. Here the CDR3 DNA reads TGTGCCCACCGGGGTCGCGACACCGGGGAGCTGTTTTTT.

V usage is TRBV21-1 and J usage is TRBJ2-3; the table's TRBD2 call for D was not verified on the DNA. TRBV21-1 is shown as a pseudogene. This CDR3 contains 16 residues. CDR3 sequence (DNA): TGTGCCAGCAGTAAGAGGCCTAGCGGGGTCTCGAATACGCAGTATTTT. Its protein is CASSKRPSGVSNTQYF.

V usage is TRBV15 and J usage is TRBJ1-5; D gene ambiguous. Trimming left V 5 bases short and J 7 bases short, with 18 bases between. Germline V gene sequence: CDR1 LNHNV, CDR2 YYDKDF (reference sequence). The CDR3 covers 15 residues. The CDR3 coding sequence is TGTGCCACCAGCGTTACCAGACGGGGTGGGCAGCCCCAGCATTTT. Translated: CATSVTRRGGQPQHF.

This clone was recorded only once. The gene calls are TRBV5-4 and TRBJ2-3, with 8 bases fitting TRBD2. CDR3 size: 15 residues. Germline lookup yields CDR1 SGHNT and CDR2 YYREEE (reference sequence). Trimming removed 4 bases from V and 0 bases from J; junction bases left unmatched: 4. The CDR3 reads CASSRGGTSTDTQYF. CDR3 nucleotides: TGTGCCAGCAGCCGCGGGGGGACGAGCACAGATACGCAGTATTTT. Combining the CDR3 with reference TRBV5-4 and TRBJ2-3 gives the whole variable domain ETGVTQSPTHLIKTRGQQVTLRCSSQSGHNTVSWYQQALGQGPQFIFQYYREEENGRGNFPPRFSGLQFPNYSSELNVNALELDDSALYLCASSRGGTSTDTQYFGPGTRLTVL.

The chain joins TRBV5-1 to TRBJ2-7; perhaps TRBD1 as D (5 bases). V lost 0 bases and J 0 bases, leaving 16 bases between the germline ends. Germline assignment: CDR1 SGHRS and CDR2 YFSETQ. CDR3 length: 17 residues. The chain's CDR3 is CASSLEQGLRSSYEQYF. In DNA form, the CDR3 reads TGCGCCAGCAGCTTGGAGCAGGGCCTCAGGAGCTCCTACGAGCAGTACTTC.

V and J are TRBV30 and TRBJ2-7; 9 bases align to TRBD2. V trimming: 5 bases; J trimming: 4 bases; junction bases outside the gene matches: 6. The CDR3 has 13 residues. Germline lookup yields CDR1 GTSNPN and CDR2 SVGIG (reference sequence). The CDR3 here is CAWAGGLYYEQYF. Here the CDR3 DNA reads TGTGCCTGGGCGGGGGGGCTGTATTACGAGCAGTACTTC.

The genes are TRBV4-1 and TRBJ2-3; no clear D gene. Germline CDR1 is MGHRA and CDR2 is YSYEKL. The CDR3 is made up of 16 amino acids. V was cut by 7 bases and J by 2 bases, with 19 bases left in between. The CDR3 DNA reads as TGCGCCAGCACGAACAGCACCAGTAGATCCACAGATACGCAGTATTTT. As protein: CASTNSTSRSTDTQYF.

The chain combines TRBV28 with TRBJ1-2; D may be TRBD1 (6 bases). V dropped 1 base and J dropped 7 bases, with 19 bases sitting between them. The CDR3 contains 16 residues. From germline, CDR1 is MDHEN and CDR2 SYDVKM. CDR3 DNA: TGTGCCAGCAGTTTATCCGGGGGGGCCTCCTTTGGTGGCTACACCTTC. Translation: CASSLSGGASFGGYTF.